This T cell receptor (beta chain) was captured in a study of blood T cell repertoires in COVID-19. At the level of the study: The United States, Italy and Spain supplied acute and convalescent COVID-19 samples.

This CDR3 has 14 amino acids. V lost 1 base and J 3 bases, leaving 10 bases between the germline ends. Germline V CDR1 and CDR2: MNHNS, SASEGT. Original processing notes: It was from reference gene primer amplification that nucleated cell counts were estimated. Libraries were prepared by immunoSEQ multiplex PCR; TCRdb keeps only in-frame clonotypes and omits some of them. The V and J calls and clone size come from that table; D and trimming were worked out from the DNA. The table shows some 340,000 clones, with around 82% occurring only once. Sequencing input: peripheral blood. The sequence derives from a man aged 25-40 years with active or convalescent COVID-19. This sequence joins TRBV6-1 and TRBJ2-7; D not certain. CDR3 region: CASSEGQANYEQYF. The DNA for the CDR3 is TGTGCCAGCAGTGAAGGGCAGGCTAACTACGAGCAGTACTTC.